This T cell receptor beta chain was retrieved from a study of blood T cell repertoires in COVID-19. TCRdb keeps only in-frame clones here, not all; method: immunoSEQ multiplex PCR. The table records 350,000 to 550,000 clones, roughly 87% of them present only once. The CDR3 contains 20 residues. Germline V gene lookup returns CDR1 SGHVS and CDR2 FNYEAQ. J was trimmed by 2 bases and V by 3 bases; bases with no gene match: 14. This clone has just one count. Enrollees, about 18 to 90 years old, lived in 24 US areas. Cohorts were based on clinical histories the participants reported. Specimen: PBMCs or T cells enriched from blood (not recorded which). The V gene is TRBV7-6, the J gene TRBJ2-3; 13 bases align to TRBD2. The origin of this receptor is a woman between 18 and 29 years old with acute COVID-19. The CDR3 DNA reads TGTGCCAGCAGCTTGCACAGAGGGACTAGCGGGACCAAATCCACAGATACGCAGTATTTT. This translates into CASSLHRGTSGTKSTDTQYF.